A selection of T cell receptor beta chains follows, all from one sample in a study of blood T cells in healthy people across ages. One entry per CDR3 protein results from TCRdb running MiXCR on the 5' RACE reads. The table records some 1.4 million distinct CDR3 sequences, approximately 40% of them present only once. The sequenced sample consisted of blood. The receptors here all came from a woman between 18 and 29 years old in good health. Each CDR3 is given with its conserved first and last residue. The D gene is left open where the match is weak. Clone size, where shown, is once, few, many, or a class for clones that have expanded.

D: NA; size: NA; V: TRBV10-3; J: TRBJ1-5; CDR3: CAISEGEEANQPQHF; DNA: TGTGCCATCAGCGAAGGGGAGGAGGCCAATCAGCCCCAGCATTTT
D: NA; size: NA; V: TRBV7-9; J: TRBJ2-3; CDR3: CASSPGFTDTQYF; DNA: TGTGCCAGCAGCCCAGGGTTCACAGATACGCAGTATTTT
D: NA; size: few; V: TRBV29-1; J: TRBJ2-1; CDR3: CSGRGQTWGNEQFF; DNA: TGCAGCGGCCGTGGACAGACATGGGGCAATGAGCAGTTCTTC
D: TRBD1; size: NA; V: TRBV5-1; J: TRBJ2-1; CDR3: CASSATGPYNEQFF; DNA: TGCGCCAGCAGCGCGACAGGGCCCTACAATGAGCAGTTCTTC
D: TRBD1; size: few; V: TRBV9; J: TRBJ2-1; CDR3: CASSSGTGGSYEQFF; DNA: TGTGCCAGCAGCTCCGGGACAGGGGGGTCGTATGAGCAGTTCTTC
D: TRBD1; size: NA; V: TRBV3-1; J: TRBJ1-2; CDR3: CASSRRQGPNYGYTF; DNA: TGTGCCAGCAGCCGGCGACAGGGCCCTAACTATGGCTACACCTTC
D: NA; size: NA; V: TRBV12-3/TRBV12-4; J: TRBJ2-2; CDR3: CASSFGGILSGELFF; DNA: TGTGCCAGCAGTTTTGGCGGGATACTTTCTGGGGAGCTGTTTTTT
D: TRBD2; size: few; V: TRBV29-1; J: TRBJ2-1; CDR3: CSVEGGGRALTSYNEQFF; DNA: TGCAGCGTTGAGGGGGGCGGGAGGGCCCTCACCTCCTACAATGAGCAGTTCTTC
D: NA; size: NA; V: TRBV20-1; J: TRBJ2-7; CDR3: CSARGGPLSYEQYF; DNA: TGCAGTGCTAGAGGGGGACCGCTCTCCTACGAGCAGTACTTC
D: TRBD1; size: NA; V: TRBV7-9; J: TRBJ1-2; CDR3: CAGSLEGGNGYTF; DNA: TGTGCCGGCAGCTTAGAAGGGGGCAATGGCTACACCTTC
D: NA; size: NA; V: TRBV20-1; J: TRBJ2-5; CDR3: CSRWGDSQETQYF; DNA: TGCAGCCGATGGGGGGACAGCCAAGAGACCCAGTACTTC
D: TRBD2; size: NA; V: TRBV20-1; J: TRBJ2-2; CDR3: CSATSGRGMGELFF; DNA: TGCAGTGCTACTAGCGGGAGGGGAATGGGGGAGCTGTTTTTT
D: NA; size: NA; V: TRBV6-1; J: TRBJ1-1; CDR3: CANNEGLGTEAFF; DNA: TGTGCCAACAATGAGGGACTCGGCACTGAAGCTTTCTTT
D: NA; size: NA; V: TRBV27; J: TRBJ2-5; CDR3: CASAPGSSGETQYF; DNA: TGTGCCAGCGCACCGGGGAGCTCCGGGGAGACCCAGTACTTC
D: NA; size: NA; V: TRBV28; J: TRBJ2-3; CDR3: CASSFGLDGTDTQYF; DNA: TGTGCCAGCAGTTTCGGGCTCGACGGCACAGATACGCAGTATTTT
D: TRBD2; size: many; V: TRBV10-3; J: TRBJ2-1; CDR3: CATRGGSYNEQFF; DNA: TGTGCCACTCGTGGCGGGAGCTACAATGAGCAGTTCTTC
D: TRBD2; size: NA; V: TRBV19; J: TRBJ2-7; CDR3: CASSIDGLAGGAYEQYF; DNA: TGTGCCAGTAGTATAGACGGACTAGCGGGAGGGGCCTACGAGCAGTACTTC
D: NA; size: NA; V: TRBV12-3/TRBV12-4; J: TRBJ1-5; CDR3: CASSAGIPNQPQHF; DNA: TGTGCCAGCAGCGCCGGGATACCAAATCAGCCCCAGCATTTT
D: NA; size: few; V: TRBV3-1; J: TRBJ1-2; CDR3: CASSQPRGNYGYTF; DNA: TGTGCCAGCAGCCAACCCCGGGGGAATTATGGCTACACCTTC
D: TRBD1; size: NA; V: TRBV28; J: TRBJ2-5; CDR3: CASLDRGYERYF; DNA: TGTGCCAGCCTTGACAGGGGGTACGAGCGGTACTTC
D: NA; size: NA; V: TRBV24-1; J: TRBJ2-3; CDR3: CATSDPLPGDNTDTQYF; DNA: TGTGCCACCAGTGACCCACTCCCGGGGGATAACACAGATACGCAGTATTTT
D: NA; size: NA; V: TRBV6-1; J: TRBJ2-1; CDR3: CASSRGHGYNEQFF; DNA: TGTGCCAGCAGCCGGGGGCACGGTTACAATGAGCAGTTCTTC
D: TRBD2; size: NA; V: TRBV5-4; J: TRBJ2-1; CDR3: CASSSGTSGGINEQFF; DNA: TGTGCCAGCAGCTCGGGGACTAGCGGGGGGATCAATGAGCAGTTCTTC
D: NA; size: NA; V: TRBV4-2; J: TRBJ2-1; CDR3: CASSQESEWEIYNEQFF; DNA: TGTGCCAGCAGCCAAGAGTCGGAGTGGGAGATCTACAATGAGCAGTTCTTC
D: NA; size: few; V: TRBV2; J: TRBJ1-5; CDR3: CASSGDPQPQHF; DNA: TGTGCCAGCAGTGGGGATCCACAGCCCCAGCATTTT
D: TRBD1; size: NA; V: TRBV14; J: TRBJ2-6; CDR3: CASSQVYGTEKSSGANVLTF; DNA: TGTGCCAGCAGCCAGGTATACGGGACAGAAAAAAGCTCTGGGGCCAACGTCCTGACTTTC
D: TRBD1; size: few; V: TRBV11-3; J: TRBJ2-7; CDR3: CASSARQGGFYEQYF; DNA: TGTGCCAGCAGCGCCCGACAGGGGGGTTTCTACGAGCAGTACTTC
D: NA; size: few; V: TRBV5-1; J: TRBJ2-7; CDR3: CASSPRQATYEQYF; DNA: TGCGCCAGCAGCCCACGACAGGCCACCTACGAGCAGTACTTC
D: NA; size: NA; V: TRBV2; J: TRBJ2-5; CDR3: CASGGAGSYRETQYF; DNA: TGTGCCAGCGGAGGGGCAGGGTCGTATCGAGAGACCCAGTACTTC
D: TRBD1; size: few; V: TRBV6-5; J: TRBJ1-2; CDR3: CASSRNRGGEYGYTF; DNA: TGTGCCAGCAGCAGGAACAGGGGTGGGGAGTATGGCTACACCTTC
D: NA; size: few; V: TRBV7-9; J: TRBJ1-5; CDR3: CASSLDFSGLESNQPQHF; DNA: TGTGCCAGCAGCTTAGACTTCTCGGGGCTGGAGAGCAATCAGCCCCAGCATTTT
D: NA; size: few; V: TRBV10-1; J: TRBJ2-3; CDR3: CASSEWTATDTQYF; DNA: TGCGCCAGCAGTGAGTGGACAGCCACAGATACGCAGTATTTT
D: TRBD1; size: few; V: TRBV29-1; J: TRBJ1-2; CDR3: CSVAPTGGADGYTF; DNA: TGCAGCGTTGCCCCGACAGGGGGGGCCGATGGCTACACCTTC
D: NA; size: few; V: TRBV20-1; J: TRBJ2-3; CDR3: CSARRQDTQYF; DNA: TGCAGTGCTAGACGCCAAGATACGCAGTATTTT
D: NA; size: few; V: TRBV27; J: TRBJ2-7; CDR3: CASSLSEGNEQYF; DNA: TGTGCCAGCAGTTTATCGGAGGGAAACGAGCAGTACTTC
D: NA; size: NA; V: TRBV29-1; J: TRBJ2-7; CDR3: CSVVMGGTYEQYF; DNA: TGCAGCGTTGTGATGGGAGGAACTTACGAGCAGTACTTC
D: NA; size: NA; V: TRBV6-1; J: TRBJ1-1; CDR3: CASSAMPGHLNTEAFF; DNA: TGTGCCAGCAGTGCCATGCCGGGACATCTGAACACTGAAGCTTTCTTT
D: TRBD2; size: NA; V: TRBV4-1; J: TRBJ2-7; CDR3: CASSQRLAGNSYEQYF; DNA: TGCGCCAGCAGCCAGCGACTAGCGGGGAACTCCTACGAGCAGTACTTC
D: TRBD2; size: few; V: TRBV7-9; J: TRBJ2-1; CDR3: CASSWIAGASYNEQFF; DNA: TGTGCCAGCAGCTGGATAGCGGGGGCCTCCTACAATGAGCAGTTCTTC
D: NA; size: NA; V: TRBV25-1; J: TRBJ1-2; CDR3: CASSEVAGGYTF; DNA: TGTGCCAGCAGTGAAGTAGCGGGGGGCTACACCTTC
D: NA; size: few; V: TRBV4-1; J: TRBJ2-1; CDR3: CASSQGRAGGNEQFF; DNA: TGCGCCAGCAGCCAAGGGCGTGCAGGGGGGAATGAGCAGTTCTTC
D: NA; size: NA; V: TRBV30; J: TRBJ2-1; CDR3: CAWSSALYEQFF; DNA: TGTGCCTGGAGCAGTGCGCTCTACGAGCAGTTCTTC
D: TRBD2; size: few; V: TRBV14; J: TRBJ2-1; CDR3: CPSSQGTSSYNEQFF; DNA: TGTCCCAGCAGCCAAGGGACTAGCTCCTACAATGAGCAGTTCTTC
D: NA; size: many; V: TRBV29-1; J: TRBJ2-1; CDR3: CSVSSENEQFF; DNA: TGCAGCGTAAGCTCGGAGAATGAGCAGTTCTTC
D: TRBD2; size: few; V: TRBV6-1; J: TRBJ2-1; CDR3: CASSGGTSGRDEQFF; DNA: TGTGCCAGCAGTGGCGGGACTAGCGGGAGGGATGAGCAGTTCTTC
D: NA; size: few; V: TRBV20-1; J: TRBJ2-5; CDR3: CSASLQTGEETQYF; DNA: TGCAGTGCTAGTCTTCAAACGGGCGAAGAGACCCAGTACTTC
D: NA; size: few; V: TRBV20-1; J: TRBJ2-3; CDR3: CSAQEYTDTQYF; DNA: TGCAGTGCCCAAGAGTACACAGATACGCAGTATTTT
D: TRBD1; size: NA; V: TRBV28; J: TRBJ1-1; CDR3: CASSPPDRGGRAFF; DNA: TGTGCCAGCAGCCCTCCTGACAGGGGAGGTAGGGCTTTCTTT
D: TRBD2; size: NA; V: TRBV11-1; J: TRBJ2-3; CDR3: CASSIGLAGGTGTDTQYF; DNA: TGTGCCAGCAGCATAGGACTAGCGGGAGGCACTGGCACAGATACGCAGTATTTT
D: NA; size: NA; V: TRBV5-1; J: TRBJ1-4; CDR3: CASSVQGYNEKLFF; DNA: TGCGCCAGCAGCGTGCAGGGTTATAATGAAAAACTGTTTTTT
D: NA; size: NA; V: TRBV28; J: TRBJ2-1; CDR3: CASSSLRGAYNEQFF; DNA: TGTGCCAGCAGTTCCCTTCGGGGCGCTTACAATGAGCAGTTCTTC